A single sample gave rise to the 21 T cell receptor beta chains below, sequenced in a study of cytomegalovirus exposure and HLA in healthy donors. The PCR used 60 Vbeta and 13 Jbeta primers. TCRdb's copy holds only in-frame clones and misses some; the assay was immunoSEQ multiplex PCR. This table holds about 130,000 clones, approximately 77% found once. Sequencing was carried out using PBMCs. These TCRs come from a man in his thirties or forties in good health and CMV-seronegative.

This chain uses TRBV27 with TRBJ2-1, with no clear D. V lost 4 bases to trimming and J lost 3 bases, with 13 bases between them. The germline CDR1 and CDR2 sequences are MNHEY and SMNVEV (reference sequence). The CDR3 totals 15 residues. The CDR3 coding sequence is TGTGCCAGCAGTTCCGCTTATTACAACTACAATGAGCAGTTCTTC. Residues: CASSSAYYNYNEQFF.

CDR3 in DNA: TGTGCCAGCTCACCTTCCTATAGCAATCAGCCCCAGCATTTT. Protein: CASSPSYSNQPQHF. The chain has TRBV18 and TRBJ1-5; D is undetermined. The CDR3 consists of 14 residues. Germline V gene data show CDR1 as KGHSH and CDR2 as LQKENI. V lost 3 bases and J lost 0, with 6 bases in between.

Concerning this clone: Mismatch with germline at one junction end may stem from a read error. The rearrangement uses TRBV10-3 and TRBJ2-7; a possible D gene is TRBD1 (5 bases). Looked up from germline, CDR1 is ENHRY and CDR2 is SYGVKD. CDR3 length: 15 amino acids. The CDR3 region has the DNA TGTGCCATCAGCGAGTCGACAGCCGTTGGCTACGAGCAGTACTTC. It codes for CAISESTAVGYEQYF.

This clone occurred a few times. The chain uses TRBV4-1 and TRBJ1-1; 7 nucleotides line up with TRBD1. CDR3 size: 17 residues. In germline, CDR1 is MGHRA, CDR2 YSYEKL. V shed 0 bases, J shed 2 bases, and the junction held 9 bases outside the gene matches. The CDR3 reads CASSQDRLRDSNTEAFF. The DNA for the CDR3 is TGCGCCAGCAGCCAAGATCGACTCCGGGACAGTAACACTGAAGCTTTCTTT.

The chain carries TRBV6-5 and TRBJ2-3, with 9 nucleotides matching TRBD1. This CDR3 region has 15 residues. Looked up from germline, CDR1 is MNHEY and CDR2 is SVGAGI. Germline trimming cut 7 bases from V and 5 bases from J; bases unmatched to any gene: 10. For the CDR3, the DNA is TGTGCCAGCACTAAGGGACAGGGAGGGATAGATACGCAGTATTTT. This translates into CASTKGQGGIDTQYF.

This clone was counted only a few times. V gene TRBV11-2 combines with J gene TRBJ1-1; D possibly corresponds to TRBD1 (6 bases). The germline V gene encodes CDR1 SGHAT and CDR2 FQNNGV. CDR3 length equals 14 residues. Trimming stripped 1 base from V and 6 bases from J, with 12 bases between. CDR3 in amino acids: CASSLGQGSSEAFF. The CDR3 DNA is TGTGCCAGCAGCTTAGGCCAGGGGAGTTCTGAAGCTTTCTTT.

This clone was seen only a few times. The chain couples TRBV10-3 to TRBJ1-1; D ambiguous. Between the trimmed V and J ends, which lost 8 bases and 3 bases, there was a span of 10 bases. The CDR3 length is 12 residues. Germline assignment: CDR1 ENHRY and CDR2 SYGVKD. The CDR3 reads CAIGGPDTEAFF. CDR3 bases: TGTGCCATCGGAGGCCCGGACACTGAAGCTTTCTTT.

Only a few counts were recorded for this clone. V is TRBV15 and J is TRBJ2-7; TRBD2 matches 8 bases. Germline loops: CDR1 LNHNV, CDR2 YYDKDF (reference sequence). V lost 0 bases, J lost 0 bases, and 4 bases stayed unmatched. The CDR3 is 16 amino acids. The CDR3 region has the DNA TGTGCCACCAGCAGAGAACTAGCGGACCTCTCCTACGAGCAGTACTTC. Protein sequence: CATSRELADLSYEQYF.

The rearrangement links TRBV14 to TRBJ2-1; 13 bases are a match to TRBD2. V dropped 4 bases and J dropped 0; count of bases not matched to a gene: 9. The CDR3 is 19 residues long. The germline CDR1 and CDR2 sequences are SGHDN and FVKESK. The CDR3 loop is CASSPGLAGTSRSYNEQFF. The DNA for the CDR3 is TGTGCCAGCAGCCCGGGACTAGCGGGGACTTCTCGCTCCTACAATGAGCAGTTCTTC.

The CDR3 is CASSFREGVYNEQFF. Written as DNA, the CDR3 is TGTGCCAGCAGCTTTCGAGAGGGGGTCTACAATGAGCAGTTCTTC. V gene TRBV13 combines with J gene TRBJ2-1, with TRBD1 as a possible D gene (6 bases). The germline V gene has CDR1 PRHDT and CDR2 FYEKMQ (reference sequence). This CDR3 region has 15 residues. V lost 3 bases to trimming and J lost 3 bases, with 12 bases between them.

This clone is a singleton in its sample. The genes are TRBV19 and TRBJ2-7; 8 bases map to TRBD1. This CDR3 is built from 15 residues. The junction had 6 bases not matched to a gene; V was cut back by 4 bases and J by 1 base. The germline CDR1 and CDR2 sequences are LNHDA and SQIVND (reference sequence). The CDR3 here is CASSNRRTGSYEQYF. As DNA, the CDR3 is TGTGCCAGTAGTAATCGTCGGACAGGGTCCTACGAGCAGTACTTC.

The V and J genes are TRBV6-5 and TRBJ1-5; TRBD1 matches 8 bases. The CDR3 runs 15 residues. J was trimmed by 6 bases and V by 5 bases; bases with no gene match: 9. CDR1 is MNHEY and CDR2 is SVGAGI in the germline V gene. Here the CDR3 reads CASSPRTGSGQPQHF. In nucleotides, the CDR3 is TGTGCCAGCAGTCCGCGGACAGGGTCGGGTCAGCCCCAGCATTTT.

The DNA of the CDR3 is TGTGCCAGCTCACTCACCCGGGACTCCCGGCCCTACACCTTC. Protein product: CASSLTRDSRPYTF. V is TRBV18 and J is TRBJ1-2; a possible D gene is TRBD1 (5 bases). The V end lost 4 bases, the J end lost 10 bases, and 19 bases lay between the germline ends. The CDR3 totals 14 residues. Germline CDR1 and CDR2: KGHSH and LQKENI.

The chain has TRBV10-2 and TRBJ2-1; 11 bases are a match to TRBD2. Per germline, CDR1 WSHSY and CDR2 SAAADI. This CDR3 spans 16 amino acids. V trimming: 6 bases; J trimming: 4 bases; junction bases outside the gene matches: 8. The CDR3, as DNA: TGCGCCAGCAGGGGGGGACTAGCGGTTTCTTACAATGAGCAGTTCTTC. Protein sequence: CASRGGLAVSYNEQFF.

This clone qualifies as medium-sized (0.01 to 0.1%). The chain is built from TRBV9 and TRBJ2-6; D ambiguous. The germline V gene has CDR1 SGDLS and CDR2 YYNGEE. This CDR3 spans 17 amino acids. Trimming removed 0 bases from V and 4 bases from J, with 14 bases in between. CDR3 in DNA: TGTGCCAGCAGCGTAGACTGGTCCCTTGAGGGGGCCAACGTCCTGACTTTC. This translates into CASSVDWSLEGANVLTF.

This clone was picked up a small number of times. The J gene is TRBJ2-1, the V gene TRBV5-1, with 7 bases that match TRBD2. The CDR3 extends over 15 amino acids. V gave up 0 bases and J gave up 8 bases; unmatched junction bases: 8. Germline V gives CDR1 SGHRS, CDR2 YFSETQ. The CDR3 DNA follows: TGCGCCAGCAGCTTGGCTGAGCGGGGAGAGCATGAGCAGTTCTTC. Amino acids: CASSLAERGEHEQFF.

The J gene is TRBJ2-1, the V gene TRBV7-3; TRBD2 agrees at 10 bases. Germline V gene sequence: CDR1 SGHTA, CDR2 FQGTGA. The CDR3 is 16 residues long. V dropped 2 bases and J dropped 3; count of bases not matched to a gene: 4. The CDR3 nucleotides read TGTGCCAGCAGCTTAGCTAGCGGGAGCCTCTACAATGAGCAGTTCTTC. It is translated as CASSLASGSLYNEQFF.

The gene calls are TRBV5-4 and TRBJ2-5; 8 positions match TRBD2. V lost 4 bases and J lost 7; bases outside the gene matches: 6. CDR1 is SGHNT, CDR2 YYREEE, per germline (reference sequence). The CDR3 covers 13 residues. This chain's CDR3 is CASSPGLGPTQYF. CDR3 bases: TGTGCCAGCAGCCCGGGACTAGGTCCGACCCAGTACTTC.

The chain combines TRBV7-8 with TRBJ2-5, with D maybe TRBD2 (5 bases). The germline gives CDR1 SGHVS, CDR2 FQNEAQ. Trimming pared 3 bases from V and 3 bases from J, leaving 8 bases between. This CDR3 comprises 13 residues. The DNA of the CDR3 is TGTGCCAGCAGCTTCTACGGGGAAGAGACCCAGTACTTC. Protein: CASSFYGEETQYF.

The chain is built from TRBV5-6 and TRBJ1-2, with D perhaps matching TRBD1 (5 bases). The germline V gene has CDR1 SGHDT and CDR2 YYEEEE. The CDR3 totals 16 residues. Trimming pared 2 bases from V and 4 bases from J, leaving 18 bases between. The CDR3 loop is CASSFNRPIVGYGYTF. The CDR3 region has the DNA TGTGCCAGCAGCTTCAACAGGCCGATTGTGGGCTATGGCTACACCTTC.

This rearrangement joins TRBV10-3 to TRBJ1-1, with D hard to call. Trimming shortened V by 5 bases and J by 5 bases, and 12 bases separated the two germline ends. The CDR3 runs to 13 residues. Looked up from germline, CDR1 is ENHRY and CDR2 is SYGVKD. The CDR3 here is CAISLDGITEAFF. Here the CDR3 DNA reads TGTGCCATCAGTCTCGACGGGATAACTGAAGCTTTCTTT.